This passage covers 31 T cell receptor beta chains from one sample sequenced in a study of tumor T cells in aggressive B-cell lymphoma. Here immunoSEQ multiplex PCR was the method, and the copy in TCRdb shows in-frame clones only, minus some. This table holds more than 2,500 clones, around 94% found once. The specimen sequenced was tumor tissue. The receptors were gathered from an adult with diffuse large B cell lymphoma.

The genes are TRBV19 and TRBJ2-2, with no clear D. The CDR3 loop spans 14 amino acids. Germline-derived CDR1 and CDR2 are LNHDA and SQIVND (reference sequence). The V gene lost 3 bases and the J gene lost 2 bases, with 7 bases spanning the gap. The CDR3 coding sequence is TGTGCCAGTAGTATTCAGAAAAACACCGGGGAGCTGTTTTTT. It specifies CASSIQKNTGELFF.

The chain joins TRBV28 to TRBJ2-7, with 10 bases lining up with TRBD2. Germline V gene lookup returns CDR1 MDHEN and CDR2 SYDVKM. Trimming at V came to 3 bases and at J to 2 bases, leaving 4 bases not matched to a gene. This CDR3 is 15 amino acids long. CDR3 loop: CASSLELAGTYEQYF. CDR3 sequence (DNA): TGTGCCAGCAGTTTGGAACTAGCGGGGACCTACGAGCAGTACTTC.

The table lists this clone with a count of one. The chain couples TRBV4-2 to TRBJ2-7; 11 bases line up with TRBD1. J was trimmed by 4 bases and V by 1 base; bases with no gene match: 3. The CDR3 contains 15 residues. Germline assignment: CDR1 LGHNA and CDR2 YNFKEQ. The CDR3 nucleotides read TGTGCCAGCAGCCAAGGGACAGGGGGCCTGTACGAGCAGTACTTC. Its translation is CASSQGTGGLYEQYF.

The chain recombines TRBV28 with TRBJ2-5; D remains unclear. The germline V gene encodes CDR1 MDHEN and CDR2 SYDVKM. This CDR3 comprises 13 residues. Trimming removed 6 bases from V and 2 bases from J, with 10 bases in between. DNA for the CDR3: TGTGCCAGCAGCCTAGATCGGCAAGAGACCCAGTACTTC. Translating it yields CASSLDRQETQYF. The whole variable domain, filled in from reference TRBV28 and TRBJ2-5, reads DVKVTQSSRYLVKRTGEKVFLECVQDMDHENMFWYRQDPGLGLRLIYFSYDVKMKEKGDIPEGYSVSREKKERFSLILESASTNQTSMYLCASSLDRQETQYFGPGTRLLVL.

This sequence joins TRBV5-6 and TRBJ2-2, with D possibly being TRBD2 (7 bases). This CDR3 has 16 residues. V dropped 3 bases and J dropped 2 bases, with 14 bases sitting between them. CDR1 and CDR2 from the germline V gene are SGHDT and YYEEEE. The CDR3 nucleotides read TGTGCCAGCAGCTCGGCGGGGGCCTATAACACCGGGGAGCTGTTTTTT. Amino acid sequence: CASSSAGAYNTGELFF.

The V call is TRBV11-2, the J call TRBJ1-1; no firm D call. CDR1 SGHAT and CDR2 FQNNGV come from the germline V gene. Trimming removed 3 bases from V and 8 bases from J, with 16 bases in between. CDR3 size: 14 residues. DNA for the CDR3: TGTGCCAGCAGCTTTCAAATGACTGCGGGAGAAGCTTTCTTT. Translating gives CASSFQMTAGEAFF.

The chain couples TRBV19 to TRBJ1-3; no reliable D call. The CDR3 is made up of 15 amino acids. Trimming pared 3 bases from V and 4 bases from J, leaving 13 bases between. Germline CDR1 reads LNHDA; CDR2 reads SQIVND (reference sequence). In nucleotides, the CDR3 is TGTGCCAGTAGTATGGGCGGGTACACCGGAAACACCATATATTTT. Translated: CASSMGGYTGNTIYF.

CDR3 residues: CASSPGTGGKETQYF. The CDR3 DNA reads as TGTGCCAGCTCCCCAGGGACAGGGGGTAAAGAGACCCAGTACTTC. The gene calls are TRBV18 and TRBJ2-5, with 11 bases lining up with TRBD1. The CDR3 is made up of 15 amino acids. V lost 6 bases to trimming and J lost 3 bases; unmatched junction nucleotides: 6. Germline CDR1 reads KGHSH; CDR2 reads LQKENI.

The chain links TRBV9 to TRBJ2-3; TRBD2 matches at 8 bases. The trim removed 0 bases at V and 6 bases at J, leaving 15 bases unmatched. Germline loops: CDR1 SGDLS, CDR2 YYNGEE. The CDR3 covers 18 residues. CDR3 protein: CASSVDHRSGSISDTQYF. CDR3 coding DNA: TGTGCCAGCAGCGTAGATCATCGGAGCGGGAGTATATCGGATACGCAGTATTTT.

A single count supports this clone. The chain carries TRBV2 and TRBJ2-7, with 10 bases lining up with TRBD1. Germline V gene sequence: CDR1 SNHLY, CDR2 FYNNEI. There are 14 residues in the CDR3. V trimming: 4 bases; J trimming: 4 bases; junction bases outside the gene matches: 4. The CDR3 spells CASSVDRGLYEQYF. The CDR3 DNA is TGTGCCAGCAGTGTTGACAGGGGGCTATACGAGCAGTACTTC. The full variable domain, rest sourced from reference TRBV2 and TRBJ2-7, is EPEVTQTPSHQVTQMGQEVILRCVPISNHLYFYWYRQILGQKVEFLVSFYNNEISEKSEIFDDQFSVERPDGSNFTLKIRSTKLEDSAMYFCASSVDRGLYEQYFGPGTRLTVT.

V is TRBV7-7 and J is TRBJ1-4; 9 bases map to TRBD1. The germline gives CDR1 SSHAT, CDR2 FNYEAQ (reference sequence). The CDR3 is made up of 15 amino acids. Germline trimming cut 5 bases from V and 7 bases from J; bases unmatched to any gene: 8. The CDR3 nucleotides are TGTGCCAGCAGCATCGGACAGGGGAGAGGTGAAAAACTGTTTTTT. Translated, it gives CASSIGQGRGEKLFF.

V is TRBV4-1 and J is TRBJ2-2; 8 bases agree with TRBD2. V shed 1 base and J 6 bases; nucleotides not matched to a gene: 4. In germline, CDR1 is MGHRA, CDR2 YSYEKL. This CDR3 contains 15 residues. The CDR3, as DNA: TGCGCCAGCAGCCAAGCCGGGGGGGCCTCCGGGGAGCTGTTTTTT. This gives the protein CASSQAGGASGELFF.

The CDR3 protein is CASSSSHPGQLNTEAFF. CDR3 DNA: TGCGCCAGCAGCTCGTCGCATCCGGGACAGTTGAACACTGAAGCTTTCTTT. The rearrangement links TRBV5-1 to TRBJ1-1, with TRBD1 matching over 7 bases. The V gene end was trimmed by 3 bases and the J gene end by 0 bases; junction bases not matched to a gene: 11. Germline loops: CDR1 SGHRS, CDR2 YFSETQ. The CDR3 runs to 17 residues.

The rearrangement joins TRBV5-1 to TRBJ2-1; 9 nucleotides match TRBD2. After removal of 5 bases from V and 6 bases from J, the junction contained 9 bases not matched to a gene. Germline loops: CDR1 SGHRS, CDR2 YFSETQ. The CDR3 has 15 residues. This CDR3 is CASRVSAGGRNEQFF. For the CDR3, the DNA is TGCGCCAGCAGAGTCAGTGCGGGGGGGCGCAATGAGCAGTTCTTC.

This chain connects TRBV6-5 to TRBJ2-6, with D perhaps matching TRBD2 (6 bases). CDR1 is MNHEY, CDR2 SVGAGI, per germline. Trimming shortened V by 2 bases and J by 2 bases, and 7 bases separated the two germline ends. The CDR3 covers 15 residues. The CDR3 region has the DNA TGTGCCAGCAGTTACGGAGGGACTGGGGCCAACGTCCTGACTTTC. This sequence encodes CASSYGGTGANVLTF.

The rearrangement links TRBV6-5 to TRBJ2-5; TRBD2 matches 10 bases. CDR1 MNHEY and CDR2 SVGAGI come from the germline V gene. The trim removed 6 bases at V and 3 bases at J, leaving 4 bases unmatched. The CDR3 length is 14 residues. CDR3: CASRRGLAEETQYF. Here the CDR3 DNA reads TGTGCCAGCAGAAGAGGACTAGCGGAAGAGACCCAGTACTTC.

The J gene is TRBJ2-5, the V gene TRBV7-2; TRBD1 agrees at 10 bases. Unmatched junction bases numbered 1, after V lost 4 bases and J lost 5 bases. Germline assignment: CDR1 SGHTA and CDR2 FQGNSA. CDR3 size: 13 residues. This CDR3 is CASSWDRGETQYF. DNA for the CDR3: TGTGCCAGCAGCTGGGACAGGGGTGAGACCCAGTACTTC. Full variable domain (missing parts from reference TRBV7-2 and TRBJ2-5): GAGVSQSPSNKVTEKGKDVELRCDPISGHTALYWYRQSLGQGLEFLIYFQGNSAPDKSGLPSDRFSAERTGGSVSTLTIQRTQQEDSAVYLCASSWDRGETQYFGPGTRLLVL.

V and J are TRBV9 and TRBJ1-1, with 9 bases fitting TRBD1. Germline trimming cut 4 bases from V and 4 bases from J; bases unmatched to any gene: 8. The CDR3 runs 15 residues. Germline V gene sequence: CDR1 SGDLS, CDR2 YYNGEE. The CDR3 DNA sequence: TGTGCCAGCAGCCCGGGACAGGGAGGAAGCACTGAAGCTTTCTTT. Amino acids: CASSPGQGGSTEAFF.

The chain links TRBV5-1 to TRBJ2-5, with a weak D call TRBD1 (5 bases). CDR1 SGHRS and CDR2 YFSETQ come from the germline V gene. Trimming took off 3 bases at V and 0 bases at J, with 9 bases between the two ends. This CDR3 has 14 amino acids. The CDR3 loop reads CASSSSGYQETQYF. The DNA for the CDR3 is TGCGCCAGCAGCTCGTCAGGGTACCAAGAGACCCAGTACTTC.

This clone was seen only once. The chain is built from TRBV6-1 and TRBJ1-5, with D hard to call. The ends were cut back, 2 bases at V and 0 bases at J, with 11 bases in the middle. The CDR3 covers 16 residues. The germline gives CDR1 MNHNS, CDR2 SASEGT. CDR3 sequence: CASSERSSYSNQPQHF. The CDR3 bases are TGTGCCAGCAGTGAAAGGAGCAGCTATAGCAATCAGCCCCAGCATTTT.

This rearrangement joins TRBV5-1 to TRBJ2-3, with 9 nucleotides matching TRBD1. Germline V gives CDR1 SGHRS, CDR2 YFSETQ. J gave up 2 bases and V 2 bases, and 3 bases lay outside the gene matches. The CDR3 sequence is 15 residues long. The CDR3 is CASSFGTGNTDTQYF. The CDR3 coding sequence is TGCGCCAGCAGCTTTGGGACAGGGAACACAGATACGCAGTATTTT.

CDR3 in amino acids: CASSISGAVPLDTQYF. The CDR3 DNA reads TGTGCCAGTAGTATTAGCGGGGCCGTCCCCCTAGATACGCAGTATTTT. This chain uses TRBV19 with TRBJ2-3; 8 bases match TRBD2. Germline values: CDR1 LNHDA, CDR2 SQIVND (reference sequence). V was pared by 3 bases and J by 5 bases, with 10 bases of the junction left unmatched. This CDR3 has 16 amino acids.

This clone was counted a single time. V is TRBV9 and J is TRBJ2-5; 8 positions agree with TRBD2. The CDR3 consists of 16 residues. Trimming at V came to 0 bases and at J to 2 bases, leaving 6 bases not matched to a gene. Germline assignment: CDR1 SGDLS and CDR2 YYNGEE. CDR3 loop: CASSVGGLGLQETQYF. DNA of the CDR3: TGTGCCAGCAGCGTAGGGGGACTAGGTCTACAAGAGACCCAGTACTTC.

This chain uses TRBV5-1 with TRBJ1-4, with 11 positions matching TRBD1. V gave up 5 bases and J gave up 7 bases; unmatched junction bases: 10. CDR3 size: 16 residues. CDR1 is SGHRS and CDR2 is YFSETQ in the germline V gene. CDR3 protein: CASSTGTGGGSEKLFF. As DNA, the CDR3 is TGCGCCAGCAGTACCGGGACAGGGGGTGGGAGTGAAAAACTGTTTTTT.

This rearrangement joins TRBV7-2 to TRBJ2-3, with 11 bases identical to TRBD2. The germline V gene has CDR1 SGHTA and CDR2 FQGNSA. This CDR3 contains 17 residues. The trim removed 5 bases at V and 0 bases at J, leaving 7 bases unmatched. CDR3 DNA sequence: TGTGCCAGCAGCCGTGGGACTAGCGGTTCTAGCACAGATACGCAGTATTTT. As protein: CASSRGTSGSSTDTQYF.

This chain uses TRBV7-9 with TRBJ2-5; 9 bases align to TRBD1. This CDR3 spans 15 amino acids. The V and J ends lost 4 bases and 5 bases, in that order; junction bases with no gene match: 8. Germline V lookup: CDR1 SEHNR, CDR2 FQNEAQ (reference sequence). CDR3 bases: TGTGCCAGCAGCTCGGGACAGGGAGGTGGGGAGACCCAGTACTTC. Its translation is CASSSGQGGGETQYF.

The rearrangement uses TRBV9 and TRBJ2-7; 10 nucleotides match TRBD2. CDR1 and CDR2 from the germline V gene are SGDLS and YYNGEE. The CDR3 has 16 residues. V shed 0 bases and J 4 bases; nucleotides not matched to a gene: 7. This CDR3 is CASSVGSGGAKYEQYF. CDR3 DNA sequence: TGTGCCAGCAGCGTAGGAAGCGGGGGGGCTAAGTACGAGCAGTACTTC. The full variable domain, completed using reference TRBV9 and TRBJ2-7, is DSGVTQTPKHLITATGQRVTLRCSPRSGDLSVYWYQQSLDQGLQFLIQYYNGEERAKGNILERFSAQQFPDLHSELNLSSLELGDSALYFCASSVGSGGAKYEQYFGPGTRLTVT.

This clone appeared once. V is TRBV28 and J is TRBJ2-5; TRBD2 matches 11 bases. The germline V gene encodes CDR1 MDHEN and CDR2 SYDVKM. V lost 8 bases, J lost 4 bases, and 9 bases stayed unmatched. This CDR3 region has 15 residues. CDR3 sequence reads: CASLLAGGGGETQYF. DNA of the CDR3: TGTGCCAGCCTCCTAGCGGGAGGAGGTGGAGAGACCCAGTACTTC.

The J gene is TRBJ2-1, the V gene TRBV5-1; no clear D gene. Germline V CDR1 and CDR2: SGHRS, YFSETQ. The V gene lost 5 bases and the J gene lost 8 bases, with 8 bases spanning the gap. The CDR3 length is 11 residues. CDR3: CASRKSHEQFF. The CDR3 coding sequence is TGCGCCAGCAGAAAGAGTCATGAGCAGTTCTTC.

The chain uses TRBV9 and TRBJ2-5, with TRBD2 identical over 8 bases. Germline assignment: CDR1 SGDLS and CDR2 YYNGEE. Trimming at V came to 4 bases and at J to 4 bases, leaving 12 bases not matched to a gene. The CDR3 contains 16 residues. The chain's CDR3 is CASSRGGHQGVETQYF. The CDR3 bases are TGTGCCAGCAGCCGGGGGGGGCACCAAGGGGTAGAGACCCAGTACTTC. The variable domain in full, with the rest retrieved from reference TRBV9 and TRBJ2-5, is DSGVTQTPKHLITATGQRVTLRCSPRSGDLSVYWYQQSLDQGLQFLIQYYNGEERAKGNILERFSAQQFPDLHSELNLSSLELGDSALYFCASSRGGHQGVETQYFGPGTRLLVL.

This clone was counted only a few times. V and J are TRBV5-1 and TRBJ2-7; perhaps TRBD2 as D (5 bases). Trimming left V 0 bases short and J 4 bases short, with 8 bases between. The CDR3 loop spans 13 amino acids. Germline V CDR1 and CDR2: SGHRS, YFSETQ. The CDR3 nucleotides are TGCGCCAGCAGCTTGGTTAGCGCTTACGAGCAGTACTTC. Its translation: CASSLVSAYEQYF.